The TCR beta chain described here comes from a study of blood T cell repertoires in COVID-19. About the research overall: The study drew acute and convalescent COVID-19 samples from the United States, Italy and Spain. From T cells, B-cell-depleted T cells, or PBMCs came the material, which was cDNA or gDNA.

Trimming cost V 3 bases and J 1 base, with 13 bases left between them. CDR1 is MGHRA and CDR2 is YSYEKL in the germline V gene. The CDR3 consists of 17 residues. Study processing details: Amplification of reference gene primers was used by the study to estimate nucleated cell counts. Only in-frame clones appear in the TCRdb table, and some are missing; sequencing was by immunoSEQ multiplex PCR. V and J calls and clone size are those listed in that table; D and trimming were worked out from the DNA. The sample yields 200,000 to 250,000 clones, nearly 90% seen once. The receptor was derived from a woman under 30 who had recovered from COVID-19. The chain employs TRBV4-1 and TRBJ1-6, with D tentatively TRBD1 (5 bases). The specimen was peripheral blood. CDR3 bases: TGCGCCAGCAGCCAGACCCGGGGGGGGTCCTATAATTCACCCCTCCACTTT. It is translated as CASSQTRGGSYNSPLHF.